One and the same sample provided the 15 T cell receptor beta chains below, sequenced in a study of cytomegalovirus exposure and HLA in healthy donors. The PCR ran on 60 Vbeta and 13 Jbeta primers. The repertoire was sequenced with immunoSEQ multiplex PCR; TCRdb's copy has only in-frame clones and lacks some. The sample contains 150,000 to 200,000 clones, just under 80% of which appear only once. Sequences were obtained from PBMCs. These receptors were taken from a woman in her forties or fifties in good health and CMV-seropositive.

CDR3 amino acids: CASSFPSGGTDTQYF. In DNA form, the CDR3 reads TGTGCCAGCAGCTTTCCGAGCGGGGGCACAGATACGCAGTATTTT. This chain joins TRBV7-7 and TRBJ2-3, with 7 bases fitting TRBD2. CDR3 length: 15 amino acids. V shed 3 bases and J 1 base; nucleotides not matched to a gene: 4. Germline V gene data show CDR1 as SSHAT and CDR2 as FNYEAQ (reference sequence).

The V gene is TRBV2, the J gene TRBJ1-2; D not certain. V lost 3 bases and J 1 base, leaving 9 bases between the germline ends. Per the germline V gene, CDR1 is SNHLY and CDR2 is FYNNEI. The CDR3 spans 14 residues. CDR3: CASSEGQLNYGYTF. CDR3 DNA: TGTGCCAGCAGTGAGGGCCAGCTTAACTATGGCTACACCTTC.

This clone was counted a single time. The J gene is TRBJ1-5, the V gene TRBV6-6, with D tentatively TRBD1 (5 bases). CDR1 and CDR2 (germline): MNHNY, SVGAGI (reference sequence). Between the trimmed V and J ends, which lost 6 bases and 2 bases, there was a span of 11 bases. The CDR3 has 14 amino acids. CDR3 sequence (DNA): TGTGCCAGCAGAGCTTCGGGGGGCAATCAGCCCCAGCATTTT. This codes for CASRASGGNQPQHF.

The genes are TRBV30 and TRBJ1-1; no clear D. V lost 2 bases and J lost 5, with 12 bases in between. Looked up from germline, CDR1 is GTSNPN and CDR2 is SVGIG (reference sequence). This CDR3 region has 13 residues. This CDR3 reads CAWSFPGGTEAFF. The CDR3, as DNA: TGTGCCTGGAGTTTTCCTGGAGGGACTGAAGCTTTCTTT.

The chain uses TRBV5-6 and TRBJ1-5, with D tentatively TRBD1 (5 bases). The V gene lost 3 bases and the J gene lost 0 bases, with 7 bases spanning the gap. Germline CDR1 is SGHDT and CDR2 is YYEEEE. This CDR3 comprises 14 residues. CDR3 loop: CASSWGLSNQPQHF. Written as DNA, the CDR3 is TGTGCCAGCAGCTGGGGACTTAGCAATCAGCCCCAGCATTTT.

This clone has more than one count but fewer than ten. The chain combines TRBV5-4 with TRBJ2-1; a weak D match, TRBD1 (5 bases). The CDR3 contains 14 residues. The germline V and J ends were trimmed by 4 bases and 3 bases, with 11 bases remaining between them. Germline V gene data show CDR1 as SGHNT and CDR2 as YYREEE (reference sequence). CDR3 protein: CASSPDSIYNEQFF. DNA of the CDR3: TGTGCCAGCAGCCCCGACAGCATCTACAATGAGCAGTTCTTC.

The rearrangement joins TRBV6-1 to TRBJ1-1; D remains unclear. This CDR3 contains 13 residues. The germline V and J ends were trimmed by 7 bases and 7 bases, with 16 bases remaining between them. The germline gives CDR1 MNHNS, CDR2 SASEGT. The CDR3 reads CASTLKEAGEAFF. CDR3 nucleotides: TGTGCCAGCACCTTAAAAGAAGCGGGTGAAGCTTTCTTT.

The V gene is TRBV30, the J gene TRBJ2-3, with D tentatively TRBD2 (6 bases). The CDR3 runs 14 residues. V shed 3 bases and J shed 2 bases, with 12 bases lying between them. Germline CDR1 is GTSNPN and CDR2 is SVGIG (reference sequence). The CDR3 nucleotides read TGTGCCTGGAGGTGGGGGGTCTACACAGATACGCAGTATTTT. It codes for CAWRWGVYTDTQYF.

This clone was observed a few times. This CDR3 is CAWSQGSNQPQHF. The CDR3, as DNA: TGTGCCTGGTCCCAGGGCAGCAATCAGCCCCAGCATTTT. The chain combines TRBV30 with TRBJ1-5; D might be TRBD1 (5 bases). Per the germline V gene, CDR1 is GTSNPN and CDR2 is SVGIG (reference sequence). CDR3 length: 13 residues. Trimming took off 5 bases at V and 1 base at J, with 9 bases between the two ends.

This clone was observed a single time. This chain connects TRBV19 to TRBJ1-5, with TRBD1 matching 7 bases. The V gene's germline CDR1 is LNHDA and CDR2 SQIVND (reference sequence). This CDR3 region has 14 residues. J lost 5 bases, V lost 7 bases, and 8 bases had no gene match. This CDR3 reads CASNPGQSYQPQHF. DNA for the CDR3: TGTGCCAGTAACCCGGGACAGAGCTATCAGCCCCAGCATTTT.

The chain is built from TRBV19 and TRBJ1-6, with D possibly being TRBD1 (5 bases). The ends were cut back, 3 bases at V and 12 bases at J, with 18 bases in the middle. Germline CDR1 and CDR2: LNHDA and SQIVND (reference sequence). CDR3 size: 15 residues. The CDR3 sequence is CASSISGPSGGPLHF. The CDR3 DNA is TGTGCCAGTAGTATTTCGGGACCCTCGGGGGGACCCCTCCACTTT.

The chain carries TRBV6-6 and TRBJ1-4; maybe TRBD1 (6 bases). CDR1 MNHNY and CDR2 SVGAGI come from the germline V gene (reference sequence). The ends were cut back, 3 bases at V and 4 bases at J, with 15 bases in the middle. The CDR3 runs to 16 residues. CDR3 protein: CASSYVGARINEKLFF. In DNA, the CDR3 is TGTGCCAGCAGTTATGTGGGGGCGCGGATTAATGAAAAACTGTTTTTT.

The genes are TRBV6-1 and TRBJ2-7, with 8 positions matching TRBD1. Germline V CDR1 and CDR2: MNHNS, SASEGT. V dropped 1 base and J dropped 0; count of bases not matched to a gene: 11. The CDR3 contains 18 residues. As DNA, the CDR3 is TGTGCCAGCAGTGAAGGGACAGGGCAATCCTCAAGCTCCTACGAGCAGTACTTC. Amino acid sequence: CASSEGTGQSSSSYEQYF.

For the CDR3, the DNA is TGTGCCAGCAGTTTTCCTCAACAGCTCCACCCCCTCCAAGAGACCCAGTACTTC. It is translated as CASSFPQQLHPLQETQYF. The rearrangement joins TRBV5-6 to TRBJ2-5, with D uncertain. Germline CDR1 reads SGHDT; CDR2 reads YYEEEE. CDR3 size: 18 residues. Trimming left V 5 bases short and J 1 base short, with 24 bases between.

V is TRBV5-6 and J is TRBJ1-1; TRBD1 matches 7 bases. The germline gives CDR1 SGHDT, CDR2 YYEEEE. This CDR3 has 14 amino acids. The junction had 6 bases not matched to a gene; V was cut back by 3 bases and J by 4 bases. Here the CDR3 DNA reads TGTGCCAGCAGCTGGGGGACAGAGAGCACTGAAGCTTTCTTT. Amino acids: CASSWGTESTEAFF.